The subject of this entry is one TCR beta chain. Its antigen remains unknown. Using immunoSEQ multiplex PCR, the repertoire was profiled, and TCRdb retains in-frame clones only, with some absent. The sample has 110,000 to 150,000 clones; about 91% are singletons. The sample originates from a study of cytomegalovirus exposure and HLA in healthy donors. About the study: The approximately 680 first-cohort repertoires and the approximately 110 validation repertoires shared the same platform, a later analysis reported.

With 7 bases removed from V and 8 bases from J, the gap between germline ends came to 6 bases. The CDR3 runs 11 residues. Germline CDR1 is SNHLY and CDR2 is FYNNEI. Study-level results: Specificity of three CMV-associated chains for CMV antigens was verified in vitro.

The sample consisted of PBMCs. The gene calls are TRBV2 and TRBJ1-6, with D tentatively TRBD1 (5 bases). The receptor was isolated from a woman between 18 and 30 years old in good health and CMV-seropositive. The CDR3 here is CASKGHSPLHF. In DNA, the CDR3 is TGTGCCAGCAAGGGGCATTCACCCCTCCACTTT. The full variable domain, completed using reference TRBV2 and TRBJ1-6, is EPEVTQTPSHQVTQMGQEVILRCVPISNHLYFYWYRQILGQKVEFLVSFYNNEISEKSEIFDDQFSVERPDGSNFTLKIRSTKLEDSAMYFCASKGHSPLHFGNGTRLTVT.